The present TCR beta chain was sequenced within a study of shared clonotypes between healthy human individuals. Study-wide findings and caveats: Exclusively blood specimens were collected; tissue repertoires likely differ.

Trimming removed 6 bases from V and 8 bases from J; junction bases left unmatched: 8. The germline V gene has CDR1 ENHRY and CDR2 SYGVKD. This CDR3 spans 14 amino acids. TCRdb's copy holds only in-frame clones and misses some; the assay was immunoSEQ multiplex PCR. The profile shows about 2.1 million clones, just under 95% of them singletons. Remarks on this clone: Its target is not known.

CD45RO-negative, CCR7-positively selected cells formed the naive CD8 fraction, excluding terminally differentiated effector memory CD45RA+ cells. The sequence was obtained from a man between 18 and 29 years old in good health. Some clones in this sample may be carry-over from other donors' samples. Sequenced material: naive CD8+ T cells from PBMCs. The chain uses TRBV10-3 and TRBJ1-2, with 11 bases identical to TRBD1. CDR3 region: CAIRRDRGNGGYTF. In nucleotides, the CDR3 is TGTGCCATCAGAAGGGACAGGGGGAATGGAGGCTACACCTTC.